This TCR beta chain was recovered during a study of blood T cell repertoires in COVID-19. About the research overall: Collection of acute and convalescent COVID-19 samples took place in the United States, Italy and Spain. PBMCs, B-cell-depleted T cells, or T cells were the source of the cDNA or gDNA that made up the material.

The age range of participants was 18 to 89 years, with residence in roughly 25 US areas. Germline CDR1 reads SEHNR; CDR2 reads FQNEAQ (reference sequence). The CDR3 runs to 14 residues. V was cut by 3 bases and J by 0 bases, with 8 bases left in between. In the authors' workflow: Estimation of nucleated cell counts was performed using reference gene primer amplification. Sequencing used immunoSEQ multiplex PCR; TCRdb keeps in-frame clones, though not all of them. V, J and clone size are those of that table, while D and trimming were read from the DNA. The table records 150,000 to 200,000 clones, 80% to 90% of them present only once.

The chain employs TRBV7-9 and TRBJ1-1; D gene unclear. This sequence was found in a man in his fifties who had recovered from COVID-19. The sequenced sample consisted of PBMCs or T cells enriched from blood (not recorded which). The CDR3 region has the DNA TGTGCCAGCAGCTTGTTACAGATGAACACTGAAGCTTTCTTT. Amino acid sequence: CASSLLQMNTEAFF.